Listed here is a single TCR beta chain. Germline CDR1 reads SGHVS; CDR2 reads FQNEAQ. The CDR3 spans 15 residues. V lost 4 bases to trimming and J lost 6 bases; unmatched junction nucleotides: 5. Profiled with immunoSEQ multiplex PCR; TCRdb holds only in-frame clones, not every one. The sample has more than 40,000 clones, approximately 90% seen once. This entry comes from a study of blood T cell repertoires in COVID-19. Study context: PBMCs, B-cell-depleted T cells, or T cells provided the cDNA or gDNA that made up the material.

This receptor was identified in a man aged 65-85 years with acute or convalescent COVID-19. Sequencing was carried out using peripheral blood. V usage is TRBV7-8 and J usage is TRBJ1-4; TRBD1 matches 10 bases. CDR3 protein: CASSSFGTGDEKLFF. In DNA, the CDR3 is TGTGCCAGCAGCTCCTTCGGGACAGGGGATGAAAAACTGTTTTTT.